This T cell receptor (beta chain) was found in a study of blood T cell repertoires in COVID-19 (dated by TCRdb to 2019 to 2021). Study-wide context: Samples covering the acute and convalescent phases of COVID-19 were provided by collaborators in the United States, Italy and Spain. The prospective study material was composed of cDNA or gDNA derived from T cells, B-cell-depleted T cells, or PBMCs. Sample metadata almost always included a de-identified subject ID, COVID-19 status, age in years and sex. A freely available public database, intended as a resource for researchers studying the immune response to SARS-CoV-2, is where the repertoires were released. Deeply sampled blood TCRbeta repertoires from subjects exposed to, actively infected with, or recovered from COVID-19 were included in the dataset. Samples were obtained from the ongoing ImmuneRACE study (first 160 participants) and from 1,200 or so subjects provided by 6 global collaborators. HLA class I and class II types, where available, came from metadata supplied by the sample provider rather than from assay-based typing. Study-wide findings and limitations: The quantity of clinical and demographic metadata differed by source and by participant and was supplied without curation.

A remark on this clone: There is no known antigen for this receptor. No qualities accompany the bases; no much larger clone lies one base away.

Each collaborating institution followed its own protocols to collect whole blood in K2EDTA tubes. For TCRbeta analysis, collaborators shipped samples as frozen whole blood, isolated PBMCs, or DNA extracted from either of those sample types. The CDR3 spans 15 residues, from the cysteine through the phenylalanine. Kept here is only the CDR3 DNA, which spans 45 bases and is read in frame from base 1. The junction carries 16 bases between V and J, which are trimmed by 4 bases and 7 bases respectively. Looking up the germline V gene yields CDR1 KGHDR and CDR2 SFDVKD. TCRbeta CDR3 regions were amplified from genomic DNA by means of the immunoSEQ Assay, a bias-controlled multiplex PCR. The published analysis was carried out like this. Nucleated cell counts per sample were estimated from amplification of reference gene primers within the assay. To quantify the absolute abundance of each unique TCRbeta CDR3 rearrangement, sequence reads were collapsed and filtered. For each sample, productive Simpson clonality was calculated by taking the square root of Simpson's diversity index across productive rearrangements. TCRdb retrieved this table from immuneACCESS and kept in-frame rearrangements only. Not all clones are present; in checked studies, unresolved V genes account for under half, and no reason is known for the remainder. The V and J calls and the clone size are those of that table, but D and trimming were determined from the DNA. Here the sample has about 120,000 clones; 70% to 85% occur a single time. The biggest ten clones account for 4% to 5.5% of the sample.

Sequencing used peripheral blood. This TCR came from a woman aged 70-85 years with acute or convalescent COVID-19. The V gene is TRBV24-1 and the J gene is TRBJ2-1; TRBD2 is a weak D gene call, 6 bases matching. The DNA sequence is TGTGCCACCAGTGACAGGGACTTACTAAAAAATGAGCAGTTCTTC. It is translated as CATSDRDLLKNEQFF.